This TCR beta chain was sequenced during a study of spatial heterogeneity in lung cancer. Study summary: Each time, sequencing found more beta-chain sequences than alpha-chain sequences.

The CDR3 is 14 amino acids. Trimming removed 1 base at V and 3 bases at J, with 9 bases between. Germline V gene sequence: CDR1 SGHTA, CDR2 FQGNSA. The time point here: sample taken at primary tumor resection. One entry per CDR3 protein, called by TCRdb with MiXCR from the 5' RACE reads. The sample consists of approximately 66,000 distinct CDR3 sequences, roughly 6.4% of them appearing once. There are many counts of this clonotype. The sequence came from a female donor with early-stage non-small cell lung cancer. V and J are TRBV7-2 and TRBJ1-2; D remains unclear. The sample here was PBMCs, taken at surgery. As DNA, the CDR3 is TGTGCCAGCAGCTTAGGGTCCCGGGACTATGGCTACACCTTC. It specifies CASSLGSRDYGYTF.